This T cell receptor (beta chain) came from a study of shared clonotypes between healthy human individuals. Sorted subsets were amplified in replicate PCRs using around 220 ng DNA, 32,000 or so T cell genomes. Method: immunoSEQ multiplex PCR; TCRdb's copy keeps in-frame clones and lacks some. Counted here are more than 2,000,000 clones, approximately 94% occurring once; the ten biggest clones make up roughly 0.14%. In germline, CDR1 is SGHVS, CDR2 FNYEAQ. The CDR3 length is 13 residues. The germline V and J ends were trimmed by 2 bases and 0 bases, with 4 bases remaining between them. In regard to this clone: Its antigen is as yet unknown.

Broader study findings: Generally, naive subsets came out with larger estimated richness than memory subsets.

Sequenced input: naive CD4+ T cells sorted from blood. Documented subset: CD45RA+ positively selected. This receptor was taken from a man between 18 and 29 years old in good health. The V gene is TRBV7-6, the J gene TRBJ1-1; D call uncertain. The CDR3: CASSLSMNTEAFF. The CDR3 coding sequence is TGTGCCAGCAGCTTAAGCATGAACACTGAAGCTTTCTTT.